Listed below are T cell receptor beta chains from one sample, sequenced in a study of blood T cell repertoires in COVID-19. Profiled with immunoSEQ multiplex PCR; TCRdb holds only in-frame clones, not every one. The table shows under 300,000 clones, with 70% to 90% occurring only once. Sequencing used peripheral blood. Receptors originate from a man aged 60 to 69 who had recovered from COVID-19. The CDR3 runs from the conserved cysteine through the conserved F or W. The D gene is left open where the match is weak. For some rows the clone size is stated as once, few or many, or as a class when expanded; others skip it.

d_call	clone_size	v_call	j_call	cdr3_nt	cdr3_aa
TRBD1	NA	TRBV12-5	TRBJ2-6	TGTGCTAGTGGTTGGACAGGGGTTGGGGCCAACGTCCTGACTTTC	CASGWTGVGANVLTF
TRBD1	NA	TRBV2	TRBJ1-4	TGTGCCAGCAGTCCAAACAGGGGGCCTAATGAAAAACTGTTTTTT	CASSPNRGPNEKLFF
TRBD2	NA	TRBV12-3/TRBV12-4	TRBJ2-5	TGTGCCAGCAAGATAGCGGGGTCGGAGACCCAGTACTTC	CASKIAGSETQYF
NA	NA	TRBV2	TRBJ1-4	TGTGCCAGCAGTAACGCCATTCAAATCGGATTAGGGGTTAATGAAAAACTGTTTTTT	CASSNAIQIGLGVNEKLFF
TRBD2	NA	TRBV7-3	TRBJ2-3	TGTGCCAGCAGCCAGGGACTAGCGGGGGGGCAGGATACGCAGTATTTT	CASSQGLAGGQDTQYF
NA	NA	TRBV5-1	TRBJ2-1	TGCGCCAGCAGATTCGGGACAGCGGGCCACAATGAGCAGTTCTTC	CASRFGTAGHNEQFF
NA	NA	TRBV6-5	TRBJ2-7	TGTGCCAGCAGTTACTCCTTTACTAGAGGCAACGAGCAGTACTTC	CASSYSFTRGNEQYF
TRBD1	NA	TRBV28	TRBJ2-3	TGTGCCAGCAGTTTAGTCCCGGGACAGGGTAGGTTAGATACGCAGTATTTT	CASSLVPGQGRLDTQYF
NA	many	TRBV5-1	TRBJ1-2	TGCGCCAGCAGCCCCCAGGCCGACTATGGCTACACCTTC	CASSPQADYGYTF
NA	few	TRBV15	TRBJ2-7	TGTGCCACCAGCAGAGATACAGCCTACGAGCAGTACTTC	CATSRDTAYEQYF